One T cell receptor (beta chain) is described in this entry. What it recognizes is unknown. One junction end disagrees with the germline gene, perhaps due to a read error. The library was made from cDNA and included unique molecular identifiers. Some 500,000 cDNA molecules were obtained from about 1 to 10 million T cells. From the PCR reads, TCRdb called clonotypes with MiXCR, one entry per CDR3 protein. Seen here are about 200,000 distinct CDR3 sequences, 29% observed once, and the top ten hold roughly 3.4%. The data were taken from a study of post-analysis software for immune sequencing data. Study as a whole: As for disease course, relapsing-remitting, secondary progressive and progressive-relapsing multiple sclerosis were all included.

The CDR3 covers 16 residues. Germline V CDR1 and CDR2: MDHEN, SYDVKM. Study-wide results and caveats: About 5 TRBV segments were significantly more frequent in patients than in controls. TRBV5-6, TRBV5-1 and TRBV20-1 were among these segments. Relative to controls, patients with multiple sclerosis showed significantly lower normalized Chao1 diversity.

The chain couples TRBV28 to TRBJ2-5; possibly TRBD2 for D (6 bases). The last part of the DNA fits TRBJ2-7 better; the J call may be wrong. The sequence derives from a girl aged 2-17 years with multiple sclerosis. The source material was blood. CDR3 DNA sequence: TGTGCCGGCAGCTCGAACCCCCCCCGTCAGGGAGGCGAGCAGTACTTC. Its translation: CAGSSNPPRQGGEQYF.